A selection of T cell receptor beta chains follows, all from one sample in a study of cytomegalovirus exposure and HLA in healthy donors. Generated by immunoSEQ multiplex PCR, the TCRdb table keeps only in-frame clones and is missing some. This table holds about 130,000 clones, around 8.5% found once. Sequencing was performed on PBMCs. Receptor source: a man in his forties or fifties in good health and CMV-seronegative. CDR3s include the opening cysteine and the closing phenylalanine or tryptophan.

J,V,CDR3
TRBJ2-6,TRBV7-9,CASRLGAGANVLTF
TRBJ2-7,TRBV30,CAWSVRSYRYEQYF
TRBJ1-1,TRBV19,CASSLGGRPFSMNTEAFF
TRBJ1-1,TRBV18,CASSPAGRNTEAFF
TRBJ1-1,TRBV19,CASRDRGNTEAFF
TRBJ2-1,TRBV21-1,CASSKKSGLQTEYNEQFF
TRBJ2-1,TRBV13,CASSLYGGSYNEQFF
TRBJ2-7,TRBV19,CASRERGTDEQYF
TRBJ1-4,TRBV30,CAWSPRGQGNEKLFF
TRBJ1-2,TRBV19,CASSIPGQPYGYTF
TRBJ2-6,TRBV7-9,CASFHAGQGPSGANVLTF
TRBJ2-7,TRBV7-2,CASSLEYSRSYEQYF
TRBJ2-5,TRBV7-2,CASSKGLAGETQYF
TRBJ2-1,TRBV27,CASSLSLAGGPYNEQFF
TRBJ1-1,TRBV28,CASSTDGTEAFF
TRBJ1-4,TRBV6-1,CASSEALLGGEKLFF
TRBJ1-1,TRBV10-1,CASSESRSLSTLNTEAFF
TRBJ1-1,TRBV7-2,CASSWGMAGVAFF
TRBJ1-1,TRBV6-1,CASSAYNTEAFF
TRBJ1-5,TRBV6-1,CASGGDRNQPQHF
TRBJ2-7,TRBV11-2,CASSLAGFDEQYF
TRBJ2-5,TRBV5-1,CASSLTGTGNGVETQYF
TRBJ2-5,TRBV5-4,CASSLASGGQETQYF